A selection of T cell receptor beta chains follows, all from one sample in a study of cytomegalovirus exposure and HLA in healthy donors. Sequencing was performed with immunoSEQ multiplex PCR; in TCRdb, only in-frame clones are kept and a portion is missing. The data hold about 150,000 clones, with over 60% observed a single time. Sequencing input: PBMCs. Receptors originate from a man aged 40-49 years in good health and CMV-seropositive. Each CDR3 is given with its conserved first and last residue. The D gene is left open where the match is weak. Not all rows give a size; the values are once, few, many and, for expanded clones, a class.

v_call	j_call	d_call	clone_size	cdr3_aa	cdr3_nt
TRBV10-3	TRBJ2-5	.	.	CAISERGRGVETQYF	TGTGCCATCAGTGAGAGGGGGCGCGGGGTAGAGACCCAGTACTTC
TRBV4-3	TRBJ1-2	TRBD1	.	CASSQDILGQGARGYTF	TGCGCCAGCAGCCAAGATATTTTGGGACAGGGGGCGCGGGGCTACACCTTC
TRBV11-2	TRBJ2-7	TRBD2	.	CASSPNLAGGRLSSYEQYF	TGTGCCAGCAGCCCTAATCTCGCGGGAGGGCGTCTGAGCTCCTACGAGCAGTACTTC
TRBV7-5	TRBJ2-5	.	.	CVRSTTGGETQYF	TGTGTCAGAAGCACAACAGGGGGAGAGACCCAGTACTTC
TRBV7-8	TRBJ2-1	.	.	CASSVDREQFF	TGTGCCAGCAGCGTGGACAGAGAGCAGTTCTTC
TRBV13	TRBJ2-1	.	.	CASAEGDYNEQFF	TGTGCCAGCGCGGAGGGAGACTACAATGAGCAGTTCTTC
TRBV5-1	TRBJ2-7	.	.	CASSFGLETYEQYF	TGCGCCAGCAGTTTTGGACTCGAAACCTACGAGCAGTACTTC
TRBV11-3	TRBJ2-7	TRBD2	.	CASSRTSGSEEQYF	TGTGCCAGCAGCAGGACTAGCGGGAGCGAAGAGCAGTACTTC
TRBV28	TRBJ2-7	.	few	CASSLELLYEQYF	TGTGCCAGCAGTTTAGAACTCCTCTACGAGCAGTACTTC
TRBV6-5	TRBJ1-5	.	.	CASRVGEGQPQHF	TGTGCCAGCAGGGTGGGTGAGGGTCAGCCCCAGCATTTT
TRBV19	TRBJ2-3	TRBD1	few	CASSLGQGADTQYF	TGTGCCAGTAGTTTGGGACAGGGGGCAGATACGCAGTATTTT
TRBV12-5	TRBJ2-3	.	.	CASGLAGTDTQYF	TGTGCTAGTGGGCTCGCGGGGACAGATACGCAGTATTTT
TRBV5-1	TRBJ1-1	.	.	CASSLEDSTTEAFF	TGCGCCAGCAGCTTGGAGGACAGTACCACTGAAGCTTTCTTT
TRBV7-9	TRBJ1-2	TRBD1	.	CSSSPRTGEDDGYTF	TGTTCCAGCAGCCCACGGACAGGGGAGGACGATGGCTACACCTTC
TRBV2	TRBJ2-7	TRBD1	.	CASSEAPTLPGQFSFSSHEQYF	TGTGCCAGCAGTGAAGCTCCAACATTACCGGGACAGTTTTCGTTTTCCTCCCACGAGCAGTACTTC
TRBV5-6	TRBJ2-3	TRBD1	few	CASSYPDRTSTDTQYF	TGTGCCAGCAGCTACCCGGACAGGACTAGCACAGATACGCAGTATTTT
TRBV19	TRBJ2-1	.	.	CASSIDRSYNEQFF	TGTGCCAGTAGTATAGACAGATCCTACAATGAGCAGTTCTTC
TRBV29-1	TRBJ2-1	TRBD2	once	CSVLGLAGGSTYNEQFF	TGCAGCGTTCTTGGACTAGCGGGAGGGTCCACCTACAATGAGCAGTTCTTC
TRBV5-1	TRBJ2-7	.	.	CASSLGTGTGYEQYF	TGCGCCAGCAGCTTGGGTACAGGGACGGGGTACGAGCAGTACTTC
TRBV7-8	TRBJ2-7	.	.	CASSISVSGITYEQYF	TGTGCCAGCAGCATTAGCGTGTCGGGCATAACCTACGAGCAGTACTTC
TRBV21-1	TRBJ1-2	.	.	CASSRPGQGFNYGYTF	TGTGCCAGCAGCAGACCGGGACAGGGATTTAACTATGGCTACACCTTC